Shown below are 29 T cell receptor beta chains from a single sample sequenced in a study of T cell repertoires in cytomegalovirus infection. Each CDR3 protein gets one entry after TCRdb re-called the reads with MiXCR. Here the sample spans over 250,000 distinct CDR3 sequences, under 25% being singletons. Which antigens these TCRs recognize remains unknown. This sample comprised cultured PBMCs, obtained from culture after CMV antigen stimulation. These receptors were taken from a human donor in good health (CMV status not recorded). Some clones in this sample may be carry-over from other donors' samples.

This clonotype was observed many times. The chain uses TRBV9 and TRBJ2-5, with 12 bases identical to TRBD2. The trim removed 0 bases at V and 5 bases at J, leaving 2 bases unmatched. The CDR3 extends over 15 amino acids. Germline assignment: CDR1 SGDLS and CDR2 YYNGEE. The CDR3 nucleotides are TGTGCCAGCAGCGTAGGCCTAGCGGGAGGGGAGACCCAGTACTTC. Encoded protein: CASSVGLAGGETQYF.

This clonotype was counted between two and nine times. The gene calls are TRBV12-3 or TRBV12-4 and TRBJ2-3; 8 bases are a match to TRBD1. The CDR3 has 17 amino acids. Losses at the gene ends were 1 base for V and 4 bases for J; bases not matched to a gene: 10. Here the CDR3 reads CASSLDSGGIGADTQYF. CDR3 DNA sequence: TGTGCCAGCAGTTTAGACTCAGGGGGCATTGGGGCAGATACGCAGTATTTT.

This clonotype was counted a few times. This chain connects TRBV6-5 to TRBJ2-3, with 7 bases identical to TRBD1. The germline V gene has CDR1 MNHEY and CDR2 SVGAGI. The CDR3 extends over 15 amino acids. Trimming cost V 7 bases and J 0 bases; bases outside gene matches: 7. The CDR3 sequence is CASTETGFSTDTQYF. In DNA, the CDR3 is TGTGCCAGCACCGAGACAGGGTTTAGCACAGATACGCAGTATTTT.

This clonotype was seen ten or more times. This rearrangement joins TRBV7-2 to TRBJ1-5, with 7 bases aligning to TRBD1. The CDR3 spans 15 residues. V shed 5 bases, J shed 4 bases, and the junction held 8 bases outside the gene matches. Germline CDR1 reads SGHTA; CDR2 reads FQGNSA. The chain's CDR3 is CASSPASTGNQPQHF. The CDR3, as DNA: TGTGCCAGCAGCCCAGCCTCGACAGGGAATCAGCCCCAGCATTTT.

This clonotype has a handful of counts. CDR3 sequence reads: CASSQLAGGRISNEQFF. In DNA, the CDR3 is TGTGCCAGCAGCCAACTAGCGGGAGGACGGATCTCCAATGAGCAGTTCTTC. The chain carries TRBV14 and TRBJ2-1; 11 bases fit TRBD2. CDR3 size: 17 residues. V dropped 2 bases and J dropped 6; count of bases not matched to a gene: 9. Germline lookup yields CDR1 SGHDN and CDR2 FVKESK. Looking up the rest from reference TRBV14 and TRBJ2-1 gives the full variable domain: EAGVTQFPSHSVIEKGQTVTLRCDPISGHDNLYWYRRVMGKEIKFLLHFVKESKQDESGMPNNRFLAERTGGTYSTLKVQPAELEDSGVYFCASSQLAGGRISNEQFFGPGTRLTVL.

The sample holds a few counts of this clonotype. This chain's CDR3 is CASSFGRPGYTF. CDR3 bases: TGTGCCAGCAGTTTCGGGCGGCCTGGCTACACCTTC. The chain joins TRBV12-3 or TRBV12-4 to TRBJ1-2, with unresolved D. Trimming stripped 3 bases from V and 7 bases from J, with 9 bases between. The CDR3 extends over 12 amino acids.

This rearrangement joins TRBV27 to TRBJ2-7; possibly TRBD2 for D (6 bases). V lost 6 bases to trimming and J lost 6 bases, with 21 bases between them. Germline CDR1 reads MNHEY; CDR2 reads SMNVEV (reference sequence). The CDR3 consists of 15 residues. The CDR3 DNA follows: TGTGCCAGCAGCCCGACTAGTCTGGGTTTCCGCGAGCAGTACTTC. Translation gives CASSPTSLGFREQYF.

V and J are TRBV7-9 and TRBJ2-1; 9 positions match TRBD2. Germline V lookup: CDR1 SEHNR, CDR2 FQNEAQ (reference sequence). Trimming took 6 bases from V and 7 from J; bases not matched to a gene: 4. The length of the CDR3 is 13 residues. CDR3 residues: CASSRGLANEQFF. The CDR3 bases are TGTGCCAGCAGTCGAGGACTAGCGAATGAGCAGTTCTTC.

The chain uses TRBV7-2 and TRBJ1-2, with a possible D match to TRBD1 (5 bases). The CDR3 loop spans 13 amino acids. Germline V lookup: CDR1 SGHTA, CDR2 FQGNSA. Trimming removed 6 bases from V and 2 bases from J, with 10 bases in between. The CDR3 here is CASREGPNYGYTF. The CDR3 nucleotides read TGTGCCAGCAGAGAGGGACCGAACTATGGCTACACCTTC.

This clonotype was detected many times. V gene TRBV27 combines with J gene TRBJ2-1; 8 bases agree with TRBD1. The V segment lost 5 bases and the J segment 3 bases; nucleotides outside the gene matches: 6. The CDR3 sequence is 15 residues long. CDR1 and CDR2 (germline): MNHEY, SMNVEV (reference sequence). The CDR3 is CASSRRQGIYNEQFF. In DNA form, the CDR3 reads TGTGCCAGCAGTAGAAGACAGGGGATCTACAATGAGCAGTTCTTC.

The chain carries TRBV27 and TRBJ1-5; D possibly corresponds to TRBD1 (5 bases). CDR1 and CDR2 (germline): MNHEY, SMNVEV (reference sequence). Deletions cut 0 bases from V and 7 bases from J, with 19 bases between. The CDR3 runs 17 residues. The CDR3 is CASSLSAGGGGLQPQHF. The CDR3 DNA sequence: TGTGCCAGCAGTTTATCGGCCGGCGGGGGAGGCTTGCAGCCCCAGCATTTT.

This clonotype was picked up one time. The genes are TRBV5-1 and TRBJ1-1; no clear D. The CDR3 is made up of 16 amino acids. CDR1 SGHRS and CDR2 YFSETQ come from the germline V gene. Deletions cut 0 bases from V and 7 bases from J, with 19 bases between. This CDR3 reads CASSLALGRDRSEAFF. The CDR3 coding sequence is TGCGCCAGCAGCTTGGCCCTCGGAAGGGATAGAAGTGAAGCTTTCTTT. Variable domain in full (rest from reference TRBV5-1 and TRBJ1-1): KAGVTQTPRYLIKTRGQQVTLSCSPISGHRSVSWYQQTPGQGLQFLFEYFSETQRNKGNFPGRFSGRQFSNSRSEMNVSTLELGDSALYLCASSLALGRDRSEAFFGQGTRLTVV.

This clonotype has a handful of counts. The chain joins TRBV27 to TRBJ2-7; 7 bases map to TRBD2. This CDR3 has 13 residues. Germline V gene sequence: CDR1 MNHEY, CDR2 SMNVEV (reference sequence). Trimming at V came to 5 bases and at J to 3 bases, leaving 4 bases not matched to a gene. CDR3 region: CASSQGLHYEQYF. CDR3 bases: TGTGCCAGCAGTCAGGGACTACACTACGAGCAGTACTTC.

This clonotype has more than one count but fewer than ten. The rearrangement links TRBV20-1 to TRBJ2-5, with 10 bases fitting TRBD1. CDR1 is DFQATT, CDR2 SNEGSKA, per germline (reference sequence). With 6 bases clipped from V and 3 bases from J, the junction kept 7 bases outside the gene matches. The CDR3 has 14 residues. The CDR3 region has the DNA TGCAGTGCACGCCCCGGGACAGGGGAAGAGACCCAGTACTTC. This translates into CSARPGTGEETQYF.

This clonotype was detected a few times. The rearrangement links TRBV4-1 to TRBJ1-2; no firm D call. This CDR3 comprises 15 residues. Looked up from germline, CDR1 is MGHRA and CDR2 is YSYEKL. V dropped 0 bases and J dropped 4 bases, with 12 bases sitting between them. The chain's CDR3 is CASSQERGPVYGYTF. CDR3 bases: TGCGCCAGCAGCCAAGAACGAGGGCCCGTCTATGGCTACACCTTC.

This chain uses TRBV28 with TRBJ2-4; possibly TRBD1 for D (6 bases). CDR3 length: 16 amino acids. CDR1 is MDHEN, CDR2 SYDVKM, per germline. V lost 8 bases and J lost 8, with 25 bases in between. This CDR3 reads CASPPQKGGKWDIQYF. The DNA of the CDR3 is TGTGCCAGCCCGCCCCAGAAAGGGGGTAAGTGGGACATTCAGTACTTC.

This clonotype occurred many times. V gene TRBV27 combines with J gene TRBJ2-7, with D hard to call. CDR3 length: 13 residues. V lost 2 bases to trimming and J lost 6 bases, with 11 bases between them. Germline CDR1 reads MNHEY; CDR2 reads SMNVEV (reference sequence). The DNA for the CDR3 is TGTGCCAGCAGTTTACGGGCTACCGTCGAGCAGTACTTC. The encoded protein is CASSLRATVEQYF.

This clonotype has ten or more counts. CDR3 sequence (DNA): TGTGCCAGCAGCGAAGGGACTAGCGGGAGGCAGTCCTACGAGCAGTACGTC. As protein: CASSEGTSGRQSYEQYV. The rearrangement joins TRBV5-4 to TRBJ2-7; 15 bases are a match to TRBD2. The V gene end was trimmed by 4 bases and the J gene end by 1 base; junction bases not matched to a gene: 6. Looked up from germline, CDR1 is SGHNT and CDR2 is YYREEE (reference sequence). The CDR3 length is 17 residues.

There are many counts of this clonotype. This chain joins TRBV28 and TRBJ2-5, with TRBD2 as a possible D gene (5 bases). V was shortened by 7 bases and J by 5 bases, with 14 bases between the two germline ends. The CDR3 loop spans 13 amino acids. The germline V gene encodes CDR1 MDHEN and CDR2 SYDVKM. CDR3 nucleotides: TGTGCCAGCACCCTTCCGGGGTGGGAGACCCAGTACTTC. It is translated as CASTLPGWETQYF.

V and J are TRBV20-1 and TRBJ1-1; weak D call: TRBD1 (5 bases). V was pared by 1 base and J by 6 bases, with 18 bases between. The CDR3 length is 15 residues. Germline V gives CDR1 DFQATT, CDR2 SNEGSKA (reference sequence). CDR3 in amino acids: CSARAFSGTRAEAFF. The CDR3 nucleotides read TGCAGTGCTAGAGCCTTTTCCGGGACGAGAGCTGAAGCTTTCTTT.

CDR3 nucleotides: TGTGCCAGCAGCTCGAAGGGGGCCCCACCTTCCTCTGGGGCCAACGTCCTGACTTTC. Protein: CASSSKGAPPSSGANVLTF. The V gene is TRBV7-9, the J gene TRBJ2-6; 7 positions agree with TRBD1. Germline CDR1 is SEHNR and CDR2 is FQNEAQ (reference sequence). V trimming: 4 bases; J trimming: 0 bases; junction bases outside the gene matches: 12. There are 19 residues in the CDR3.

The CDR3 sequence: CATEGGADTQYF. The CDR3, as DNA: TGTGCCACCGAGGGGGGAGCAGATACGCAGTATTTT. The chain employs TRBV10-3 and TRBJ2-3; the D call may be TRBD1 or TRBD2 (6 bases each). Trimming pared 10 bases from V and 4 bases from J, leaving 12 bases between. Germline lookup yields CDR1 ENHRY and CDR2 SYGVKD. The CDR3 is 12 amino acids.

Here the CDR3 reads CASSLAQTEAFF. As DNA, the CDR3 is TGTGCCAGCAGCTTAGCCCAGACTGAAGCTTTCTTT. The chain combines TRBV7-6 with TRBJ1-1; unclear D gene. The CDR3 is made up of 12 amino acids. Trimming cost V 0 bases and J 5 bases, with 4 bases left between them. CDR1 and CDR2 (germline): SGHVS, FNYEAQ.

The chain uses TRBV12-3 or TRBV12-4 and TRBJ1-1, with D perhaps TRBD1 (5 bases). This CDR3 is built from 15 residues. Trimming removed 3 bases at V and 6 bases at J, with 17 bases between. The CDR3 protein is CASSFEPGGYPEAFF. The DNA for the CDR3 is TGTGCCAGCAGTTTTGAACCCGGGGGGTATCCTGAAGCTTTCTTT.

The V gene is TRBV7-2, the J gene TRBJ2-1, with 12 bases that match TRBD2. The CDR3 spans 15 residues. Per germline, CDR1 SGHTA and CDR2 FQGNSA. V lost 5 bases, J lost 5 bases, and 4 bases stayed unmatched. The CDR3 DNA is TGTGCCAGCAGCAACCGACTAGCGGGAGACAATGAGCAGTTCTTC. Its protein product is CASSNRLAGDNEQFF.

This clonotype was observed a few times. The rearrangement joins TRBV13 to TRBJ2-7; 8 nucleotides line up with TRBD2. Germline V CDR1 and CDR2: PRHDT, FYEKMQ (reference sequence). This CDR3 comprises 18 residues. V was clipped by 0 bases and J by 5 bases; unmatched bases: 15. The CDR3, as DNA: TGTGCCAGCAGCTTAGGGCTAGCGGGTGAACTGGGTAACCACGAGCAGTACTTC. This codes for CASSLGLAGELGNHEQYF.

CDR3 region: CASSHPGQGERSPLHF. The CDR3 DNA reads TGTGCCAGCAGCCATCCGGGACAGGGAGAACGATCACCCCTCCACTTT. The genes are TRBV6-5 and TRBJ1-6; 9 bases align to TRBD1. CDR3 length equals 16 residues. Germline loops: CDR1 MNHEY, CDR2 SVGAGI. V lost 6 bases, J lost 10 bases, and 13 bases stayed unmatched.

This clonotype came up many times. V usage is TRBV7-2 and J usage is TRBJ2-5; 9 nucleotides agree with TRBD1. CDR1 SGHTA and CDR2 FQGNSA come from the germline V gene. This CDR3 region has 15 residues. Trimming cost V 5 bases and J 4 bases; bases outside gene matches: 8. The DNA for the CDR3 is TGTGCCAGCAGCCAACAGGGGGCGGCGGGAGAGACCCAGTACTTC. Its protein is CASSQQGAAGETQYF.

The chain couples TRBV30 to TRBJ1-1; no clear D gene. The CDR3 spans 12 residues. V was shortened by 3 bases and J by 7 bases, with 12 bases between the two germline ends. Germline V CDR1 and CDR2: GTSNPN, SVGIG (reference sequence). CDR3 nucleotide sequence: TGTGCCTGGAGCGCGACCGCCAATGAAGCTTTCTTT. Amino acid sequence: CAWSATANEAFF.